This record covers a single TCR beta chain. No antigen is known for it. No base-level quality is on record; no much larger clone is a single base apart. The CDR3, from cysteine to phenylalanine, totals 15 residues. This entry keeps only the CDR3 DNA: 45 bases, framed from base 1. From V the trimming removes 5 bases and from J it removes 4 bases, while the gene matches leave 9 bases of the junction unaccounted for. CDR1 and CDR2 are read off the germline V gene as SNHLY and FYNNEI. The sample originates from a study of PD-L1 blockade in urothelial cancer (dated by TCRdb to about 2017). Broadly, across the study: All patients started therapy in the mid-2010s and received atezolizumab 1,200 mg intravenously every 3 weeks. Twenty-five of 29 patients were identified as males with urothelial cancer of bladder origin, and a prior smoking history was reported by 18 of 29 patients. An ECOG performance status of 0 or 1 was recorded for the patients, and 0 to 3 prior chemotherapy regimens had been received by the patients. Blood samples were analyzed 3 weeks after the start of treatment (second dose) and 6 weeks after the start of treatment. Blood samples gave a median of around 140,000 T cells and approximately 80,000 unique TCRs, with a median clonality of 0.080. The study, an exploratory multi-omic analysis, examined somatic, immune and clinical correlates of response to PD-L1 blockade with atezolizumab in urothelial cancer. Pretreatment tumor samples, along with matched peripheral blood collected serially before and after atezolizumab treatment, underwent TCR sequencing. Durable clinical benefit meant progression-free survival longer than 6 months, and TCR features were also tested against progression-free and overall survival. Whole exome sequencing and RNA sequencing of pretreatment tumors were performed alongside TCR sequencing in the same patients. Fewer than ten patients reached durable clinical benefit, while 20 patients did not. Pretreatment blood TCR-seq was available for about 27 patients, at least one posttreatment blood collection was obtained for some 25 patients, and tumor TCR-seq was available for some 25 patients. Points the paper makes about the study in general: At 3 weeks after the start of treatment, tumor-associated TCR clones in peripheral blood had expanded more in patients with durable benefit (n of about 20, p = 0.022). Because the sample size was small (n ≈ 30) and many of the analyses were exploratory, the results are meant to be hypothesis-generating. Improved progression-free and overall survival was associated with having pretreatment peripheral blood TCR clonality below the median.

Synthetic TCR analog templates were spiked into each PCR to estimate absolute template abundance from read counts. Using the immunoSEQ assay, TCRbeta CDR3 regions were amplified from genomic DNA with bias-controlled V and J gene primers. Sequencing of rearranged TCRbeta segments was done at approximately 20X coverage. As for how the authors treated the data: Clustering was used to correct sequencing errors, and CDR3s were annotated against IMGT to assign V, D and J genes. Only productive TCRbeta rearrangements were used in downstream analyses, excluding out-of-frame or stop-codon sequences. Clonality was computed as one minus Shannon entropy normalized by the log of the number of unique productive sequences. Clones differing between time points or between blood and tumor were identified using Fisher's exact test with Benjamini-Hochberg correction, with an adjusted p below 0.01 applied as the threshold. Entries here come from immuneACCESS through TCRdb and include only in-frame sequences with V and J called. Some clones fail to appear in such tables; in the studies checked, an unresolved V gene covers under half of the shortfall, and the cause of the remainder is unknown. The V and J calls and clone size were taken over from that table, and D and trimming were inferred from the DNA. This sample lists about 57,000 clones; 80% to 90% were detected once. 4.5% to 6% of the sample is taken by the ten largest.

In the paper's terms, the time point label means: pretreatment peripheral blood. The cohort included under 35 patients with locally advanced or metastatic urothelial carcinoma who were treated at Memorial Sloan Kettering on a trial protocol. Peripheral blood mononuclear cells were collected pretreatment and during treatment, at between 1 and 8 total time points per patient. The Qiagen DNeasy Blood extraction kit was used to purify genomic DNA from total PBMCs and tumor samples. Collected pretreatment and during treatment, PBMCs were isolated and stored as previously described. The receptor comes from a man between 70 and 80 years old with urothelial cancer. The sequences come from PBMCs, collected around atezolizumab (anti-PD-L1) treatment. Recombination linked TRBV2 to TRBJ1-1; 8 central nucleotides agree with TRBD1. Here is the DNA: TGTGCCAGCAGTAAAACAGGGGGAACCGGCACTGAAGCTTTCTTT. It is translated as CASSKTGGTGTEAFF.